This TCR beta chain was sequenced for a study of blood T cell repertoires in COVID-19. Study-level information: COVID-19 samples, acute and convalescent, were from the United States, Italy and Spain.

How the authors handled the data: Scientists estimated how many nucleated cells there were by amplifying reference gene primers. The repertoire was sequenced with immunoSEQ multiplex PCR; TCRdb's copy has only in-frame clones and lacks some. V, J and clone size are those of that table, while D and trimming were read from the DNA. Found here are around 180,000 clones, more than 65% of them singletons; the top ten hold over 9.5%. This CDR3 spans 13 amino acids. Deletions cut 7 bases from V and 4 bases from J, with 11 bases between. Per the germline V gene, CDR1 is LNHDA and CDR2 is SQIVND (reference sequence).

The TCR originated in a woman older than 75 with active or convalescent COVID-19. The chain carries TRBV19 and TRBJ1-5, with a tentative D call TRBD1 (5 bases). Sequenced material: peripheral blood. The CDR3 region is CASNVGGNQPQHF. Here the CDR3 DNA reads TGTGCCAGTAATGTGGGGGGGAATCAGCCCCAGCATTTT. Drawing the rest from reference TRBV19 and TRBJ1-5, the complete variable domain is DGGITQSPKYLFRKEGQNVTLSCEQNLNHDAMYWYRQDPGQGLRLIYYSQIVNDFQKGDIAEGYSVSREKKESFPLTVTSAQKNPTAFYLCASNVGGNQPQHFGDGTRLSIL.